The table lists the clone carrying this T cell receptor (beta chain) with a few counts. The antigen remains undetermined. The germline V and J ends were trimmed by 6 bases and 2 bases, with 17 bases remaining between them. Germline CDR1 and CDR2: SGHTA and FQGNSA. This CDR3 contains 15 residues. One entry per CDR3 protein results from TCRdb running MiXCR on the RT-PCR reads. The table lists a few hundred thousand distinct CDR3 sequences, approximately 15% of them singletons, with roughly 11% in the top ten. This sample was taken from a study of response to subunit inactivated influenza vaccine. Study observations and caveats: Each seasonal flu vaccination may recruit only limited new T cells, authors suggested.

This receptor was obtained from a man in his fifties or sixties who received an inactivated influenza vaccine. The sequenced sample was PBMCs from blood, obtained roughly 12 days after vaccination. The genes are TRBV7-2 and TRBJ2-7; D perhaps matches TRBD1 (6 bases). CDR3 residues: CASRFDRSGTYEQYF. CDR3 in DNA: TGTGCCAGCAGATTCGACAGGTCAGGAACCTACGAGCAGTACTTC.